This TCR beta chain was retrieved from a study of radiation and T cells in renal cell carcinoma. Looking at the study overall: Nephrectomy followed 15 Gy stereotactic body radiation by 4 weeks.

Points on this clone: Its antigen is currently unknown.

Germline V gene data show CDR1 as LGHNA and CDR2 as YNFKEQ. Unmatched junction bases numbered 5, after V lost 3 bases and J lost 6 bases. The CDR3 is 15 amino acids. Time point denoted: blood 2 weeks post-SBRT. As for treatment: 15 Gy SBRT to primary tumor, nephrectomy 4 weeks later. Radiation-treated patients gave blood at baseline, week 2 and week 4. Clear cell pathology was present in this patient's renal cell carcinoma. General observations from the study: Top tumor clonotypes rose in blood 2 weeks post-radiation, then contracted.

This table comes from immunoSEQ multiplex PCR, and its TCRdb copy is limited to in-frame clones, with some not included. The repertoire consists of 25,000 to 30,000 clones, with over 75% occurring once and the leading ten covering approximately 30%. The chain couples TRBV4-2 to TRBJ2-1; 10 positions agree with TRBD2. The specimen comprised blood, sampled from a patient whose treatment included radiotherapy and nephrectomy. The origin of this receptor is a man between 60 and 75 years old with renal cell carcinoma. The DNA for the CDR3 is TGTGCCAGCAGCCAGGGACTAGCGAGTAGCAATGAGCAGTTCTTC. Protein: CASSQGLASSNEQFF.